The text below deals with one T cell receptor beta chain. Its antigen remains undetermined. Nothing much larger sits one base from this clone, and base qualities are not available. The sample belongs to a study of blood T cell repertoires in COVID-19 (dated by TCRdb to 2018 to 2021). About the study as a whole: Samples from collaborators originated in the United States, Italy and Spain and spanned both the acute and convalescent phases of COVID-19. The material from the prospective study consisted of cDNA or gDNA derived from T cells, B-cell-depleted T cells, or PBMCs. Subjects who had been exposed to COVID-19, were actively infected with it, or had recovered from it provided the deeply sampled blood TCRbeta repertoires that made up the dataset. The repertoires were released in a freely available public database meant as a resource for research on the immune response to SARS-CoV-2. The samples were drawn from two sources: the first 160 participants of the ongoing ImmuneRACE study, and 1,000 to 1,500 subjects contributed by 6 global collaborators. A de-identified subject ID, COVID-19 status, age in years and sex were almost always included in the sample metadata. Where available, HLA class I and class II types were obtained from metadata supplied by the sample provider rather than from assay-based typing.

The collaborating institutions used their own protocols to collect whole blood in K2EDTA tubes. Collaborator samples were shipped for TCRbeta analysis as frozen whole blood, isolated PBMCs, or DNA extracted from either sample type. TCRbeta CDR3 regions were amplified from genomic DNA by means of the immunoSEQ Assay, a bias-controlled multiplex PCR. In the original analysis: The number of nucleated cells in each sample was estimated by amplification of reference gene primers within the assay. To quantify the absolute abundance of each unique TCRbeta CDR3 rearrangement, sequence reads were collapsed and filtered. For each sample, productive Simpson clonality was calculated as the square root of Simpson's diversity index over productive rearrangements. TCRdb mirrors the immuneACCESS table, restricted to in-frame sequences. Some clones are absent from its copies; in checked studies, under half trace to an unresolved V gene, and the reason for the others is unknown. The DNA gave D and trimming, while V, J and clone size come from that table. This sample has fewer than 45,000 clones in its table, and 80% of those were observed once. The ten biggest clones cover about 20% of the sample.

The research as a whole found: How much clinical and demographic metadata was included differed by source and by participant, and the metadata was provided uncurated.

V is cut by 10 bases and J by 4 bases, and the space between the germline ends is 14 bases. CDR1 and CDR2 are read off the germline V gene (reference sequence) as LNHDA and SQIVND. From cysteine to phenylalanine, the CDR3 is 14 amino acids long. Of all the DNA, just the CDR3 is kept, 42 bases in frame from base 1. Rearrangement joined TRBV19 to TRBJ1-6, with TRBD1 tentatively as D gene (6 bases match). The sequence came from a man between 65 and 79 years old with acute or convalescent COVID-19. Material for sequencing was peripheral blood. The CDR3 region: CATGLQGYNSPLHF. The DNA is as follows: TGTGCCACCGGTTTACAGGGTTATAATTCACCCCTCCACTTT. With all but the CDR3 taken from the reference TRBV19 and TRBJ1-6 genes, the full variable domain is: DGGITQSPKYLFRKEGQNVTLSCEQNLNHDAMYWYRQDPGQGLRLIYYSQIVNDFQKGDIAEGYSVSREKKESFPLTVTSAQKNPTAFYLCATGLQGYNSPLHFGNGTRLTVT.